The 3 T cell receptor beta chains presented below share a single source sample, sequenced in a study of cytomegalovirus exposure and HLA in healthy donors. It was with 60 Vbeta and 13 Jbeta primers that the PCR ran. The table came from immunoSEQ multiplex PCR; TCRdb's copy has only in-frame clones and leaves some out. The sample includes around 140,000 clones, 80% of them seen just once. The sample comprised PBMCs. The receptors were sampled from a man aged 35-49 years in good health and CMV-seronegative.

V gene TRBV7-3 combines with J gene TRBJ2-2, with 9 bases fitting TRBD1. Losses at the gene ends were 5 bases for V and 4 bases for J; bases not matched to a gene: 2. This CDR3 is 14 amino acids long. Germline loops: CDR1 SGHTA, CDR2 FQGTGA. DNA for the CDR3: TGTGCCAGCAGCACGACAGGGGGCACCGGGGAGCTGTTTTTT. It codes for CASSTTGGTGELFF.

This chain uses TRBV7-9 with TRBJ2-1; TRBD1 aligns across 7 bases. Per germline, CDR1 SEHNR and CDR2 FQNEAQ (reference sequence). This CDR3 has 16 amino acids. The ends lost 1 base at V and 7 bases at J; junction bases unmatched: 10. The CDR3 loop is CASSLELRTGANEQFF. As DNA, the CDR3 is TGTGCCAGCAGCTTAGAATTGAGGACAGGCGCGAATGAGCAGTTCTTC.

The chain links TRBV5-1 to TRBJ2-5; 7 bases agree with TRBD2. With V trimmed by 0 bases and J by 2 bases, 4 bases remained unmatched. This CDR3 comprises 15 residues. Per the germline V gene, CDR1 is SGHRS and CDR2 is YFSETQ. Here the CDR3 DNA reads TGCGCCAGCAGCTTGGTGGGGGGGGAACAAGAGACCCAGTACTTC. It translates to CASSLVGGEQETQYF.